This T cell receptor beta chain originates from a study of glioma-infiltrating T cells. Study as a whole: Dexamethasone exposure before glioma surgery was limited to six or fewer days. Study observations and caveats: Shared blood CDR3 signature motifs marked patients with low tissue-blood divergence.

There are 14 residues in the CDR3. CDR1 MDHEN and CDR2 SYDVKM come from the germline V gene. Trimming shortened V by 2 bases and J by 4 bases, and 8 bases separated the two germline ends. This clonotype turned up a few times. Its target is unknown. The iRepertoire nested amplicon-rescue multiplex PCR amplified TCR alpha and beta CDR3s from RNA. TCRdb ran MiXCR on the multiplex PCR reads and lists one entry per CDR3 protein. This table holds 300,000 to 400,000 distinct CDR3 sequences, approximately 42% found once. This TCR was sampled from a human donor with low-grade glioma or glioblastoma, undergoing nonglioma brain surgery, or in good health (not recorded which). Input material: glioma tissue, nonneoplastic brain tissue, or PBMCs (not recorded which). The chain has TRBV28 and TRBJ1-4, with D perhaps matching TRBD1 (6 bases). CDR3 amino acids: CASSLGQFNEKLFF. The CDR3, as DNA: TGTGCCAGCAGTTTAGGACAGTTTAATGAAAAACTGTTTTTT.